This TCR beta chain stems from a study of blood T cell repertoires in COVID-19. V shed 6 bases and J shed 1 base, with 12 bases lying between them. Germline assignment: CDR1 SNHLY and CDR2 FYNNEI. The CDR3 has 14 residues. The assay was immunoSEQ multiplex PCR, and TCRdb's table has in-frame clones only and misses some. Of nearly 350,000 clones listed, roughly 86% are singletons. The chain is built from TRBV2 and TRBJ2-5, with D possibly TRBD1 on 5 matching bases. Sequencing used peripheral blood. The TCR was taken from a woman in her 70s with COVID-19, enrolled during active disease. The CDR3 reads CASRRRQIQETQYF. CDR3 in DNA: TGTGCCAGCAGAAGGAGACAGATCCAAGAGACCCAGTACTTC.